This T cell receptor beta chain was sequenced during a study of T cells of healthy individuals. Each CDR3 protein is one row after TCRdb ran MiXCR on the 5' RACE reads. The sample holds approximately 100,000 distinct CDR3 sequences, 17% seen once. This CDR3 has 13 amino acids. Germline CDR1 is DFQATT and CDR2 is SNEGSKA (reference sequence). The V and J ends lost 5 bases and 5 bases, in that order; junction bases with no gene match: 4. This clonotype was seen ten or more times. The sequence was collected from a human donor in good health. The chain couples TRBV20-1 to TRBJ1-4; TRBD1 aligns across 8 bases. This CDR3 reads CSAFRTGNEKLFF. The DNA of the CDR3 is TGCAGTGCTTTTCGGACAGGGAATGAAAAACTGTTTTTT.